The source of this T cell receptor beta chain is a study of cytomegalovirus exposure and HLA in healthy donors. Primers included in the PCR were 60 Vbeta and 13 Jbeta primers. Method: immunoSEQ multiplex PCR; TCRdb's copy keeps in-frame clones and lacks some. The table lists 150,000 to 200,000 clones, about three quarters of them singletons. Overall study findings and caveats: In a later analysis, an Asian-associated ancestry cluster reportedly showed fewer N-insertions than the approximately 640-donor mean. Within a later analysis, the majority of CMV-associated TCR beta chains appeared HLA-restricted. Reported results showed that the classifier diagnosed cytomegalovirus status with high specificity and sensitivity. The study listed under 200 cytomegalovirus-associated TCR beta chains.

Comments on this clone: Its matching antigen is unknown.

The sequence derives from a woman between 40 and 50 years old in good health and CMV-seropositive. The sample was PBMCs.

The CDR3 DNA is TGTGCCAGCAGCTTGCGGGGGGTGAACACTGAAGCTTTCTTT. As protein: CASSLRGVNTEAFF. V and J are TRBV13 and TRBJ1-1, with D possibly matching TRBD1 (5 bases). CDR1 and CDR2 from the germline V gene are PRHDT and FYEKMQ (reference sequence). This CDR3 region has 14 residues. Between the trimmed V and J ends, which lost 3 bases and 0 bases, there was a span of 8 bases.